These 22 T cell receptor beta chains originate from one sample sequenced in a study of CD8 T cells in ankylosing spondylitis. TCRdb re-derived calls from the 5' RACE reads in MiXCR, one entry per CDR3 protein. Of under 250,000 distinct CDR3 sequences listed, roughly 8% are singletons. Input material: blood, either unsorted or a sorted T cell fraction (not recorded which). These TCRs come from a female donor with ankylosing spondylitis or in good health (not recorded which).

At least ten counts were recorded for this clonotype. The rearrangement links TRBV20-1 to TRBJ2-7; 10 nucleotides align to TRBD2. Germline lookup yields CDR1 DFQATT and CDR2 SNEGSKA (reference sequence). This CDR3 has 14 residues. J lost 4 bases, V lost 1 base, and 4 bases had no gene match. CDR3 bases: TGCAGTGCTAGAGGGCCTAGCGGGAGATACGAGCAGTACTTC. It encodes CSARGPSGRYEQYF.

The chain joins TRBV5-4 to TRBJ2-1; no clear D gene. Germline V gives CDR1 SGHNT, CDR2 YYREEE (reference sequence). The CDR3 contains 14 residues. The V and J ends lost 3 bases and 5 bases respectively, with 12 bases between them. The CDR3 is CASSSATFHNEQFF. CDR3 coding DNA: TGTGCCAGCAGCTCGGCTACCTTTCACAATGAGCAGTTCTTC.

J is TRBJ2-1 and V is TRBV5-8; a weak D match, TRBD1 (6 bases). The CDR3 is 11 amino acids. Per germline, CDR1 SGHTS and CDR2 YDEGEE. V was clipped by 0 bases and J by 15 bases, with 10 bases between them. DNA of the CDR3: TGTGCCAGCAGCTTGGGGGACAATCTGTTCTTC. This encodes CASSLGDNLFF.

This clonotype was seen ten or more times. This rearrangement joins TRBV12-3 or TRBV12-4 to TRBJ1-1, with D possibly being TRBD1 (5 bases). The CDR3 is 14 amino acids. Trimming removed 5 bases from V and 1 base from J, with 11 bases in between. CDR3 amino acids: CASSDKTANTEAFF. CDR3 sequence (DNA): TGTGCCAGCAGTGACAAGACAGCGAACACTGAAGCTTTCTTT.

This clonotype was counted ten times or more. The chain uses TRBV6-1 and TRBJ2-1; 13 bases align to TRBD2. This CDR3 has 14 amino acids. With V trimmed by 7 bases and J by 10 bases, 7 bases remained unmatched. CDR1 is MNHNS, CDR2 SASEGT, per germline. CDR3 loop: CASKLAGGPREQFF. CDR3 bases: TGTGCCAGCAAACTAGCGGGAGGGCCAAGGGAGCAGTTCTTC.

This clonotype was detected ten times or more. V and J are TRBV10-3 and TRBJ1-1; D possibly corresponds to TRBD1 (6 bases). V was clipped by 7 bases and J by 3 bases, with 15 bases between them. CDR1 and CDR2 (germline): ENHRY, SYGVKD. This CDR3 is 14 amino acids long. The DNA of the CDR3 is TGTGCCATCACCCTAGGGGGAAGGGACACTGAAGCTTTCTTT. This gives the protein CAITLGGRDTEAFF.

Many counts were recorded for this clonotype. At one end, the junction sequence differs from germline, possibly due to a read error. The CDR3 protein is CASCFNRGAYNEQFF. CDR3 sequence (DNA): TGTGCCAGCTGCTTTAACAGGGGGGCCTACAATGAGCAGTTCTTC. The chain uses TRBV5-5 and TRBJ2-1; 8 bases align to TRBD1. The CDR3 has 15 residues. Germline V gives CDR1 SGHKS, CDR2 YYEKEE (reference sequence).

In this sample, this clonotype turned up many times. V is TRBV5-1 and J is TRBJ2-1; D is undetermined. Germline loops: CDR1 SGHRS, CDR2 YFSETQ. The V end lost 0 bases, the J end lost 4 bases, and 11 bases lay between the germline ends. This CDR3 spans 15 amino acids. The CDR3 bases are TGCGCCAGCAGCTTGGGACCTACCGGGTACAATGAGCAGTTCTTC. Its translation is CASSLGPTGYNEQFF.

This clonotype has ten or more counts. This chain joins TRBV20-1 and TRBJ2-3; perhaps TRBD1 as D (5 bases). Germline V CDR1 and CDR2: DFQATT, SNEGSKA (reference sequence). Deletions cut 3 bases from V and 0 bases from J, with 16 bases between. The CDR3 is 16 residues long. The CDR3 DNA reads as TGCAGTGCTAGGGGGCCCCTCCGTACTAGCACAGATACGCAGTATTTT. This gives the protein CSARGPLRTSTDTQYF.

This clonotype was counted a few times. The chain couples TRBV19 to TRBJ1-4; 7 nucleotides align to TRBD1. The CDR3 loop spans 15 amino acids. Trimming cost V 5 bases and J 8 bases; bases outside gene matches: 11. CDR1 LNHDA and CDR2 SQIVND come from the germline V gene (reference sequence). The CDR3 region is CASSGGTAQGEKLFF. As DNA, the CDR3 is TGTGCCAGTAGTGGGGGGACAGCCCAAGGAGAAAAACTGTTTTTT.

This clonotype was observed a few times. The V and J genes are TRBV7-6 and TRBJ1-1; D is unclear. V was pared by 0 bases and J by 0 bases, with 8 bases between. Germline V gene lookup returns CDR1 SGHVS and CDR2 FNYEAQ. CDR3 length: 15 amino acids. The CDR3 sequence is CASSLAGSVNTEAFF. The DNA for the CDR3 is TGTGCCAGCAGCTTAGCCGGCAGTGTGAACACTGAAGCTTTCTTT.

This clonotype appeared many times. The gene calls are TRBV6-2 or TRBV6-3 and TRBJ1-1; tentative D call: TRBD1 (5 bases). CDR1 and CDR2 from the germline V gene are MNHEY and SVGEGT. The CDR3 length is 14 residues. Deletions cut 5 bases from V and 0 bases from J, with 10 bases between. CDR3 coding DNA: TGTGCCAGCAGTCGGGGACCGCTGAACACTGAAGCTTTCTTT. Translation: CASSRGPLNTEAFF.

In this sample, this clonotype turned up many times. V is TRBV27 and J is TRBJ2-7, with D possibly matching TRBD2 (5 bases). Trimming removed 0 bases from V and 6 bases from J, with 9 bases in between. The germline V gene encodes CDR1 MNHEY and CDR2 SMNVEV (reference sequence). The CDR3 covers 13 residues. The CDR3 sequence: CASSLSRGREQYF. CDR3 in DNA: TGTGCCAGCAGTTTATCGAGAGGGCGCGAGCAGTACTTC.

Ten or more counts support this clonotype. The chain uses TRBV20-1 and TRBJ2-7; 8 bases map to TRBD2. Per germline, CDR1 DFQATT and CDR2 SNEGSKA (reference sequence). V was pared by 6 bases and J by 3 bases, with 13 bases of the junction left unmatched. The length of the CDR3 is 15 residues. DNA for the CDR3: TGCAGTGCCCTGCCTACACTAGCGGATCACTACGAGCAGTACTTC. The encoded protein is CSALPTLADHYEQYF.

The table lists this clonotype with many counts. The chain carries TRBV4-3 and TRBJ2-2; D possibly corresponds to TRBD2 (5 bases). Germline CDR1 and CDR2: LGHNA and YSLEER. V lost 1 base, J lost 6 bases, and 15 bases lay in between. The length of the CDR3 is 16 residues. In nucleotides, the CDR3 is TGCGCCAGCAGCCAAGTACGGGCTAGCCTCGCCGGGGAGCTGTTTTTT. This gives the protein CASSQVRASLAGELFF.

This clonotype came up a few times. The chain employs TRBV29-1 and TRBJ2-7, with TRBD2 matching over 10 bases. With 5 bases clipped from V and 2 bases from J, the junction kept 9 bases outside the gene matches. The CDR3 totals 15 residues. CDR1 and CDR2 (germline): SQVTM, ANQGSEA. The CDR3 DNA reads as TGCAGCGTTATAGCGGGAGGACCATCTACCTACGAGCAGTACTTC. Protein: CSVIAGGPSTYEQYF.

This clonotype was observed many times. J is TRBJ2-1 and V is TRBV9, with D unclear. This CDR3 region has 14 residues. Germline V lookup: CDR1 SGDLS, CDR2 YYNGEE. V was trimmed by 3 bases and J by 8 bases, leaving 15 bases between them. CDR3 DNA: TGTGCCAGCAGCGCCGGCTTAGGTAGAGATGAGCAGTTCTTC. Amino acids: CASSAGLGRDEQFF.

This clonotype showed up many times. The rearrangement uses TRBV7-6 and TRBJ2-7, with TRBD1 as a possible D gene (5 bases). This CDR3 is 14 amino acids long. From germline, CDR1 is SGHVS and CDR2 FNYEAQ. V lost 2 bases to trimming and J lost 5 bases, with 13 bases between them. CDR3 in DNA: TGTGCCAGCAGCTTATTCGGTGGGGCCAACGAGCAGTACTTC. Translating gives CASSLFGGANEQYF. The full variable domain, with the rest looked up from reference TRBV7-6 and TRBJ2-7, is GAGVSQSPRYKVTKRGQDVALRCDPISGHVSLYWYRQALGQGPEFLTYFNYEAQQDKSGLPNDRFSAERPEGSISTLTIQRTEQRDSAMYRCASSLFGGANEQYFGPGTRLTVT.

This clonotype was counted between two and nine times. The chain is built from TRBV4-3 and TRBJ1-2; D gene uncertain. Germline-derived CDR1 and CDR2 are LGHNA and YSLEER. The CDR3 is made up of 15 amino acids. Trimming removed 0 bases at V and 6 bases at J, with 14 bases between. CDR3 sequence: CASSQERAGYDGYTF. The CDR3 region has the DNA TGCGCCAGCAGCCAAGAGAGGGCAGGATATGATGGCTACACCTTC.

CDR3 bases: TGTGCCAGCAGCTTTCAGGGCAGCGCCTATGGCTACACCTTC. Encoded protein: CASSFQGSAYGYTF. The chain employs TRBV5-4 and TRBJ1-2; weak D call: TRBD1 (5 bases). Deletions cut 2 bases from V and 4 bases from J, with 12 bases between. This CDR3 spans 14 amino acids. Germline V gene lookup returns CDR1 SGHNT and CDR2 YYREEE (reference sequence).

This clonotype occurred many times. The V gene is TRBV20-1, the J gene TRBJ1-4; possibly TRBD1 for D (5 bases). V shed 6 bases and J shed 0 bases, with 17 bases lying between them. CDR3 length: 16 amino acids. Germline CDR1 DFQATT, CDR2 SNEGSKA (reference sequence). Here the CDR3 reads CSASGGGRATNEKLFF. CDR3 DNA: TGCAGTGCCTCTGGTGGGGGACGGGCAACTAATGAAAAACTGTTTTTT.

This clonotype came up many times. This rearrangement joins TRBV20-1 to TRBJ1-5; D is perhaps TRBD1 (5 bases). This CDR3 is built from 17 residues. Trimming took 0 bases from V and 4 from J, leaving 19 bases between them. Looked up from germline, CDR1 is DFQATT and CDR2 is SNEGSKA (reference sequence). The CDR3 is CSARDSVWGRPNQPQHF. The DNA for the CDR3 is TGCAGTGCTAGAGATAGCGTTTGGGGACGGCCAAATCAGCCCCAGCATTTT.